This T cell receptor beta chain was identified during a study of blood T cells in healthy people across ages. Through a sample-barcoded 5' primer and a J-beta primer mix, a second PCR was run for 7 to 11 cycles. Every sample returned 2.5 million or more CDR3-containing paired-end reads. TCRdb re-analysed the 5' RACE reads in MiXCR, keeping a single row per CDR3 protein. The table records approximately 1,700,000 distinct CDR3 sequences, about two fifths of them present only once. A few counts support this clonotype. The antigen is undetermined. Trimming at V came to 3 bases and at J to 4 bases, leaving 10 bases not matched to a gene. Germline V gene sequence: CDR1 SGHRS, CDR2 YFSETQ. The CDR3 covers 16 residues. Findings of the study overall: Per million T cells, the diversity of TCR beta decreased roughly linearly as age advanced. Diversity of TCR beta correlated strongly with naive T cell percentage.

For every donor, a draw yielded roughly 9.3 milliliters of peripheral blood. The sequence was collected from a human donor in good health. The material sequenced was blood. This chain links TRBV5-1 with TRBJ2-1; 7 bases align to TRBD1. For the CDR3, the DNA is TGCGCCAGCAGCTACGGGACAGCTTCTACTTACAATGAGCAGTTCTTC. It codes for CASSYGTASTYNEQFF. The full variable domain, completed using reference TRBV5-1 and TRBJ2-1, is KAGVTQTPRYLIKTRGQQVTLSCSPISGHRSVSWYQQTPGQGLQFLFEYFSETQRNKGNFPGRFSGRQFSNSRSEMNVSTLELGDSALYLCASSYGTASTYNEQFFGPGTRLTVL.